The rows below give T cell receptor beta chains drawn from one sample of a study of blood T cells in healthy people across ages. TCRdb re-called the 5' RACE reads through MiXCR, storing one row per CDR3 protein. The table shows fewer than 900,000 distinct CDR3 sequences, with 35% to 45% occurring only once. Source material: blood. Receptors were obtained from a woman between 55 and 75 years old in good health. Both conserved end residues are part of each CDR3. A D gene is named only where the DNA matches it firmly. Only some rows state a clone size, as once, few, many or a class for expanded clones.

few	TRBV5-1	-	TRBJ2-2	CASSLWTNTGELFF	TGCGCCAGCAGCCTATGGACTAACACCGGGGAGCTGTTTTTT
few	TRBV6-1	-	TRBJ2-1	CASSNAVLNYNEQFF	TGTGCCAGCAGTAACGCGGTCTTAAACTACAATGAGCAGTTCTTC
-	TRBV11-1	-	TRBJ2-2	CASSSTGDTGELFF	TGTGCCAGCAGCTCTACAGGTGACACCGGGGAGCTGTTTTTT
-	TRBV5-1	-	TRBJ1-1	CACSPFDSLNTEAFF	TGCGCCTGCAGTCCATTTGACAGTCTCAACACTGAAGCTTTCTTT
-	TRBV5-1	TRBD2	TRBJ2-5	CASHLGGTNQETQYF	TGCGCCAGCCATCTGGGGGGGACTAACCAAGAGACCCAGTACTTC
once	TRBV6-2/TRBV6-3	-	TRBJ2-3	CASRYLDTQYF	TGTGCCAGCAGGTACCTGGATACGCAGTATTTT
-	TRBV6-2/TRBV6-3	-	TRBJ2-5	CASSYPVETQYF	TGTGCCAGCAGTTACCCCGTCGAGACCCAGTACTTC
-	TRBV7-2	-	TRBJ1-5	CASSLTAATNNQPQHF	TGTGCCAGCAGCTTAACGGCAGCCACAAACAATCAGCCCCAGCATTTT
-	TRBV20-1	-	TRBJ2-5	CSARVGNHQETQYF	TGCAGTGCTAGAGTTGGGAATCACCAAGAGACCCAGTACTTC
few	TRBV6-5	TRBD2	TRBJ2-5	CASSPQRGGETQYF	TGTGCCAGCAGTCCTCAGCGGGGTGGGGAGACCCAGTACTTC
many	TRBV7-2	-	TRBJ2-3	CASSHEGRTDTQYF	TGTGCCAGCAGCCATGAGGGCCGTACAGATACGCAGTATTTT
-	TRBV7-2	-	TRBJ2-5	CASSLGPPGTGNEQYF	TGTGCCAGCAGCCTGGGACCGCCGGGTACGGGCAATGAGCAGTACTTC
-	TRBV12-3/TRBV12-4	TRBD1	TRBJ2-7	CASSFSTGVDEQYF	TGTGCCAGCAGTTTCTCTACAGGGGTGGACGAGCAGTACTTC
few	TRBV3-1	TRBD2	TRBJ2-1	CATRTGGGANEQFF	TGTGCCACCCGCACGGGCGGGGGGGCCAATGAGCAGTTCTTC
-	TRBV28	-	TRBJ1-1	CASSLTRAEAFF	TGTGCCAGCAGTTTAACCAGGGCTGAAGCTTTCTTT
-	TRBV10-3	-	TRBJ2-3	CAISSSGPRGDTQYF	TGTGCCATCAGCAGTAGCGGCCCTAGGGGGGATACGCAGTATTTT
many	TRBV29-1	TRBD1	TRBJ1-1	CSVGQGNTEAFF	TGCAGCGTTGGACAGGGGAACACTGAAGCTTTCTTT
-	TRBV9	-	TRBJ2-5	CASSVDAQNLGNEQYF	TGTGCCAGCAGCGTAGACGCCCAAAATCTTGGGAATGAGCAGTACTTC
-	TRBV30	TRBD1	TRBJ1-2	CAWSVGVKQGSYTF	TGTGCCTGGAGTGTCGGGGTTAAACAGGGGAGCTACACCTTC
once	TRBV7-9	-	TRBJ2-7	CAGWAPYEQYF	TGTGCCGGATGGGCCCCCTACGAGCAGTACTTC